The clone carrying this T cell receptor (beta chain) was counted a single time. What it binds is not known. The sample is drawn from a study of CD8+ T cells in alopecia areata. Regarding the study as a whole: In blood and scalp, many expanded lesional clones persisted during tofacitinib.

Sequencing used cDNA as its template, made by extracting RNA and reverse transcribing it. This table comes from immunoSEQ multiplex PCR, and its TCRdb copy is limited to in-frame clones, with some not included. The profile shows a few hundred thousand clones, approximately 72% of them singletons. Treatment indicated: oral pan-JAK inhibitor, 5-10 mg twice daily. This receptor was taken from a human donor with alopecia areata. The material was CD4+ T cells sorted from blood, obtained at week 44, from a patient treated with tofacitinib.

CDR3 nucleotides: TGTGCCAGCTCACCGTTCTACAGGAGGAACACTGAAGCTTTCTTT. It codes for CASSPFYRRNTEAFF. J is TRBJ1-1 and V is TRBV18; TRBD1 is a possible D gene (5 bases). The CDR3 contains 15 residues. V shed 3 bases and J shed 1 base, with 12 bases lying between them. From germline, CDR1 is KGHSH and CDR2 LQKENI.